The clone carrying this T cell receptor (beta chain) has a handful of counts. Its cognate antigen is unknown. This specimen belongs to a study of early T cells in non-severe SARS-CoV-2 infection. Study in general: Whole-blood bulk RNA, unsorted, was sequenced, and chains were unpaired.

General study points: Sequences matched to VDJdb favored anti-spike CD8 responses, while private and CD4 specificities were missed.

The germline gives CDR1 GTSNPN, CDR2 SVGIG (reference sequence). The CDR3 spans 13 residues. V lost 5 bases, J lost 0 bases, and 10 bases lay in between. cDNA molecules, individually, were tagged with unique molecular identifiers. TCRdb ran MiXCR on the 5' RACE reads and lists one entry per CDR3 protein. The sample consists of tens of thousands of distinct CDR3 sequences, approximately 5.4% of them appearing once. The TCR sequence derives from an adult who was a healthcare worker with PCR-confirmed SARS-CoV-2 infection or an uninfected control (not recorded which). J is TRBJ2-5 and V is TRBV30, with D possibly TRBD1 on 5 matching bases. The source material was whole blood, sampled at baseline. The CDR3 nucleotides read TGTGCCTGGTCAGCAGGGAACCAAGAGACCCAGTACTTC. Translation gives CAWSAGNQETQYF.